The next 3 T cell receptor beta chains were all read from a single sample in a study of blood T cell repertoires in COVID-19. TCRdb keeps only in-frame clones here, not all; method: immunoSEQ multiplex PCR. Of 350,000 to 500,000 clones in the sample, nearly 90% were seen once. Specimen: PBMCs or T cells enriched from blood (not recorded which). The source of these receptors is a woman between 18 and 29 years old who had been exposed to COVID-19.

The V and J genes are TRBV18 and TRBJ1-6; no clear D. Trimming stripped 2 bases from V and 7 bases from J, with 12 bases between. CDR3 length: 15 amino acids. CDR1 KGHSH and CDR2 LQKENI come from the germline V gene. CDR3 DNA sequence: TGTGCCAGCTCACCAGTCGCAATTGAGAATTCACCCCTCCACTTT. As protein: CASSPVAIENSPLHF. Drawing the rest from reference TRBV18 and TRBJ1-6, the complete variable domain is NAGVMQNPRHLVRRRGQEARLRCSPMKGHSHVYWYRQLPEEGLKFMVYLQKENIIDESGMPKERFSAEFPKEGPSILRIQQVVRGDSAAYFCASSPVAIENSPLHFGNGTRLTVT.

The CDR3 bases are TGTGCCAGCAGCTTAAGCGCTAGTGAGCAGTTCTTC. Its translation is CASSLSASEQFF. The chain joins TRBV7-2 to TRBJ2-1; D gene ambiguous. This CDR3 spans 12 amino acids. From germline, CDR1 is SGHTA and CDR2 FQGNSA. V was trimmed by 2 bases and J by 9 bases, leaving 8 bases between them.

V is TRBV7-9 and J is TRBJ2-1; 12 nucleotides line up with TRBD2. Trimming took 5 bases from V and 7 from J; bases not matched to a gene: 6. This CDR3 is 15 amino acids long. Germline values: CDR1 SEHNR, CDR2 FQNEAQ (reference sequence). The CDR3 region is CASSPGLAGLNEQFF. DNA for the CDR3: TGTGCCAGCAGCCCCGGACTAGCGGGGTTGAATGAGCAGTTCTTC. Looking up the rest from reference TRBV7-9 and TRBJ2-1 gives the full variable domain: DTGVSQNPRHKITKRGQNVTFRCDPISEHNRLYWYRQTLGQGPEFLTYFQNEAQLEKSRLLSDRFSAERPKGSFSTLEIQRTEQGDSAMYLCASSPGLAGLNEQFFGPGTRLTVL.